Following are 10 T cell receptor beta chains from one sample sequenced in a study of blood T cell repertoires in COVID-19. Data came from immunoSEQ multiplex PCR; TCRdb stores just in-frame clones and leaves some out. The data contain 110,000 to 150,000 clones, 80% to 90% of them seen just once; the ten biggest clones take up 10% to 12%. Sample: PBMCs or T cells enriched from blood (not recorded which). Receptors were obtained from a man aged 60-69 years who had recovered from COVID-19.

J is TRBJ2-1 and V is TRBV27; perhaps TRBD2 as D (6 bases). Germline values: CDR1 MNHEY, CDR2 SMNVEV (reference sequence). The CDR3 is made up of 17 amino acids. Deletions cut 3 bases from V and 4 bases from J, with 19 bases between. CDR3 sequence reads: CASSFTPPSEEYNEQFF. In nucleotides, the CDR3 is TGTGCCAGCAGTTTCACCCCGCCTAGCGAAGAATACAATGAGCAGTTCTTC.

This rearrangement joins TRBV29-1 to TRBJ2-2; no definite D call. Germline loops: CDR1 SQVTM, CDR2 ANQGSEA. V was cut by 4 bases and J by 6 bases, with 12 bases left in between. The CDR3 has 13 residues. CDR3 loop: CSVGRTVAGELFF. CDR3 nucleotide sequence: TGCAGCGTTGGTCGTACAGTGGCCGGGGAGCTGTTTTTT.

The V call is TRBV5-6, the J call TRBJ2-1; 8 nucleotides line up with TRBD1. CDR3 length: 15 residues. Germline-derived CDR1 and CDR2 are SGHDT and YYEEEE. The V segment lost 1 base and the J segment 6 bases; nucleotides outside the gene matches: 6. Here the CDR3 DNA reads TGTGCCAGCAGCTTGACAGGGGGAGTTGTCAATGAGCAGTTCTTC. It translates to CASSLTGGVVNEQFF.

This rearrangement joins TRBV27 to TRBJ1-2; no clear D gene. Germline V gives CDR1 MNHEY, CDR2 SMNVEV (reference sequence). Trimming took off 6 bases at V and 6 bases at J, with 14 bases between the two ends. The CDR3 is 13 amino acids. The CDR3 DNA is TGTGCCAGCAGCCCTTCGGGGAATGATGGCTACACCTTC. Translation gives CASSPSGNDGYTF.

This chain uses TRBV10-3 with TRBJ2-7, with 9 bases fitting TRBD2. The CDR3 runs to 16 residues. Germline trimming cut 10 bases from V and 3 bases from J; bases unmatched to any gene: 16. CDR1 is ENHRY and CDR2 is SYGVKD in the germline V gene. For the CDR3, the DNA is TGTGCCACCGGGGCTAGCGGGATTTCCTCGCACTACGAGCAGTACTTC. Its protein is CATGASGISSHYEQYF.

V gene TRBV27 combines with J gene TRBJ2-1, with no clear D. The length of the CDR3 is 15 residues. Germline loops: CDR1 MNHEY, CDR2 SMNVEV (reference sequence). Trimming shortened V by 2 bases and J by 3 bases, and 11 bases separated the two germline ends. Written as DNA, the CDR3 is TGTGCCAGCAGTTTAGGCCACCCAATCTACAATGAGCAGTTCTTC. The encoded protein is CASSLGHPIYNEQFF.

V and J are TRBV18 and TRBJ2-7, with TRBD2 matching over 12 bases. The length of the CDR3 is 14 residues. Unmatched junction bases numbered 2, after V lost 3 bases and J lost 5 bases. Per germline, CDR1 KGHSH and CDR2 LQKENI. The CDR3 spells CASSPTSGGNEQYF. For the CDR3, the DNA is TGTGCCAGCTCACCGACTAGCGGGGGCAACGAGCAGTACTTC.

This chain uses TRBV5-1 with TRBJ2-1; D is possibly TRBD2 (6 bases). This CDR3 spans 13 amino acids. Between the trimmed V and J ends, which lost 0 bases and 12 bases, there was a span of 13 bases. Germline lookup yields CDR1 SGHRS and CDR2 YFSETQ. CDR3 loop: CASSLASRGGQFF. Here the CDR3 DNA reads TGCGCCAGCAGCTTGGCCTCGCGGGGTGGGCAGTTCTTC.

The gene calls are TRBV2 and TRBJ2-7; possible D gene TRBD1, 5 bases. This CDR3 region has 15 residues. CDR1 and CDR2 (germline): SNHLY, FYNNEI. The ends were cut back, 4 bases at V and 1 base at J, with 14 bases in the middle. CDR3 protein: CASSVGRVGSYEQYF. CDR3 bases: TGTGCCAGCAGTGTAGGCAGGGTGGGGTCCTACGAGCAGTACTTC.

The chain couples TRBV13 to TRBJ1-2; D is unresolved. The germline V gene encodes CDR1 PRHDT and CDR2 FYEKMQ (reference sequence). The CDR3 loop spans 14 amino acids. Between the trimmed V and J ends, which lost 0 bases and 6 bases, there was a span of 11 bases. CDR3 sequence reads: CASSLGAEIHGYTF. Here the CDR3 DNA reads TGTGCCAGCAGCTTAGGAGCCGAGATACATGGCTACACCTTC. Based on the CDR3 plus reference TRBV13 and TRBJ1-2, the full variable domain is AAGVIQSPRHLIKEKRETATLKCYPIPRHDTVYWYQQGPGQDPQFLISFYEKMQSDKGSIPDRFSAQQFSDYHSELNMSSLELGDSALYFCASSLGAEIHGYTFGSGTRLTVV.